This T cell receptor beta chain stems from a study of blood T cell repertoires in COVID-19. On the study more broadly: Italy, Spain and the United States were the sources of the convalescent and acute COVID-19 samples. T cells, B-cell-depleted T cells, or PBMCs supplied cDNA or gDNA.

The table lists this clone with a few counts. In the original analysis: Reference gene primer amplification gave nucleated cell count estimates. Profiling relied on immunoSEQ multiplex PCR, and the TCRdb table lists in-frame clones only, not all of them. That table gives V, J and clone size, and the DNA gave D and trimming. Of some 85,000 clones listed, over 60% were seen once; the top ten hold roughly 53%. Trimming pared 3 bases from V and 6 bases from J, leaving 9 bases between. CDR3 length: 13 amino acids. Germline CDR1 MNHNS, CDR2 SASEGT. The receptor was isolated from a human donor in a cohort sampled during active COVID-19. The chain is built from TRBV6-1 and TRBJ2-1; no definite D call. The sample consisted of peripheral blood. The CDR3 here is CASSDLGINEQFF. As DNA, the CDR3 is TGTGCCAGCAGTGACCTAGGTATCAATGAGCAGTTCTTC.